The rows below give T cell receptor beta chains drawn from one sample of a study of vaccination effects on CD4 cells after COVID-19. Their target antigens are unknown. Measured with immunoSEQ multiplex PCR; TCRdb has only the in-frame clones, and not every one. The table includes tens of thousands of clones, about 80% detected once. The sequencing used CD4+ T cells from PBMCs cultured with a peptide pool, collected before COVID-19 vaccination. The receptors here all came from a human donor who had a prior SARS-CoV-2 infection. CDR3s include the opening cysteine and the closing phenylalanine or tryptophan. The order of the fields is V gene, J gene, CDR3 length, D gene, clone size, CDR3 DNA, CDR3 protein. A D gene is named only where the DNA matches it firmly. Size values are once, few and many counts, or a class for expanded clones, and some rows have none.

v_call: TRBV6-5
j_call: TRBJ1-1
cdr3_length: 13
d_call: .
clone_size: few
cdr3_nt: TGTGCCAGCAGCCGAGGGAGTTGGACTGAAGCTTTCTTT
cdr3_aa: CASSRGSWTEAFF

v_call: TRBV6-2/TRBV6-3
j_call: TRBJ2-5
cdr3_length: 16
d_call: .
clone_size: .
cdr3_nt: TGTGCCAGCAGTTACGGAGCAAGGGCCCGGTCGGAGACCCAGTACTTC
cdr3_aa: CASSYGARARSETQYF

v_call: TRBV7-6
j_call: TRBJ1-6
cdr3_length: 16
d_call: TRBD1
clone_size: .
cdr3_nt: TGTGCCAGCAGCTTGGGACAGGGGATGAATAATTCACCCCTCCACTTT
cdr3_aa: CASSLGQGMNNSPLHF

v_call: TRBV7-9
j_call: TRBJ1-2
cdr3_length: 14
d_call: TRBD1
clone_size: .
cdr3_nt: TGTGCCAGCAGCAAAACAACAGGGGTTTGGGGCTACACCTTC
cdr3_aa: CASSKTTGVWGYTF

v_call: TRBV14
j_call: TRBJ2-3
cdr3_length: 15
d_call: .
clone_size: .
cdr3_nt: TGTGCCAGCAGCCAGGGAATCTTTCGCACAGATACGCAGTATTTT
cdr3_aa: CASSQGIFRTDTQYF

v_call: TRBV7-3
j_call: TRBJ2-1
cdr3_length: 19
d_call: .
clone_size: .
cdr3_nt: TGTGCCAGCAGCTTAAGGGGTTTGAGTAGCCTCAGCTCCTACAATGAGCAGTTCTTC
cdr3_aa: CASSLRGLSSLSSYNEQFF

v_call: TRBV12-3/TRBV12-4
j_call: TRBJ2-3
cdr3_length: 11
d_call: .
clone_size: .
cdr3_nt: TGTGCCAGCAGTTTCAGAGATACGCAGTATTTT
cdr3_aa: CASSFRDTQYF

v_call: TRBV5-1
j_call: TRBJ1-6
cdr3_length: 16
d_call: TRBD1
clone_size: .
cdr3_nt: TGCGCCAGCAGCTCTCCCGGGACAGGAACGGAATCACCCCTCCACTTT
cdr3_aa: CASSSPGTGTESPLHF

v_call: TRBV13
j_call: TRBJ1-6
cdr3_length: 12
d_call: .
clone_size: .
cdr3_nt: TGTGCCAGCAGGGTCTATAATTCACCCCTCCACTTT
cdr3_aa: CASRVYNSPLHF

v_call: TRBV30
j_call: TRBJ1-1
cdr3_length: 18
d_call: .
clone_size: .
cdr3_nt: TGTGCCTGGACCCCCACTCGACAGGTTGGGATGGTGAACACTGAAGCTTTCTTT
cdr3_aa: CAWTPTRQVGMVNTEAFF

v_call: TRBV11-3
j_call: TRBJ2-7
cdr3_length: 13
d_call: .
clone_size: .
cdr3_nt: TGTGCCAGCAGCCCCTGGACCCATGACGAGCAGTACTTC
cdr3_aa: CASSPWTHDEQYF

v_call: TRBV24-1
j_call: TRBJ2-3
cdr3_length: 14
d_call: .
clone_size: once
cdr3_nt: TGTGCCACCAGTGCCGAAGGGGGATCAGATACGCAGTATTTT
cdr3_aa: CATSAEGGSDTQYF

v_call: TRBV7-2
j_call: TRBJ2-6
cdr3_length: 13
d_call: .
clone_size: .
cdr3_nt: TGTGCCAGCAGCAACCCGGGGGCCAACGTCCTGACTTTC
cdr3_aa: CASSNPGANVLTF

v_call: TRBV5-1
j_call: TRBJ1-3
cdr3_length: 13
d_call: .
clone_size: .
cdr3_nt: TGCGCCAGCGGGGATCAATCTGGAAACACCATATATTTT
cdr3_aa: CASGDQSGNTIYF

v_call: TRBV4-1
j_call: TRBJ1-1
cdr3_length: 14
d_call: .
clone_size: .
cdr3_nt: TGCGCCAGCAGCCAGTGGGGGCGGCGGACTGAAGCTTTCTTT
cdr3_aa: CASSQWGRRTEAFF

v_call: TRBV24-1
j_call: TRBJ1-5
cdr3_length: 12
d_call: .
clone_size: .
cdr3_nt: TGTGCCACCAGTGAAGCTGATCAGCCCCAGCATTTT
cdr3_aa: CATSEADQPQHF

v_call: TRBV7-2
j_call: TRBJ2-5
cdr3_length: 14
d_call: .
clone_size: few
cdr3_nt: TGTGCCAGCAGCGCGGGACTCCACCAAGAGACCCAGTACTTC
cdr3_aa: CASSAGLHQETQYF

v_call: TRBV11-1
j_call: TRBJ2-3
cdr3_length: 12
d_call: .
clone_size: .
cdr3_nt: TGTGCCAGCAGCTTGCAGGCAGATACGCAGTATTTT
cdr3_aa: CASSLQADTQYF

v_call: TRBV5-1
j_call: TRBJ2-6
cdr3_length: 16
d_call: .
clone_size: once
cdr3_nt: TGCGCCAGCAGCTCTGCAGGGATATCTGGGGCCAACGTCCTGACTTTC
cdr3_aa: CASSSAGISGANVLTF

v_call: TRBV2
j_call: TRBJ2-1
cdr3_length: 15
d_call: .
clone_size: .
cdr3_nt: TGTGCCAGCAGGGAAATGGGTTCACAAAACAATGAGCAGTTCTTC
cdr3_aa: CASREMGSQNNEQFF

v_call: TRBV2
j_call: TRBJ1-6
cdr3_length: 14
d_call: TRBD1
clone_size: .
cdr3_nt: TGTGCCAGCAGGAGGGACAGGGGCGGTTCACCCCTCCACTTT
cdr3_aa: CASRRDRGGSPLHF

v_call: TRBV5-6
j_call: TRBJ2-1
cdr3_length: 16
d_call: .
clone_size: .
cdr3_nt: TGTGCCAGCAGCCTCAGGGGCCGACCGGTGTTCAATGAGCAGTTCTTC
cdr3_aa: CASSLRGRPVFNEQFF

v_call: TRBV14
j_call: TRBJ2-2
cdr3_length: 16
d_call: TRBD1
clone_size: .
cdr3_nt: TGTGCCAGCAGCCCACGGACAGGGGTGGACACCGGGGAGCTGTTTTTT
cdr3_aa: CASSPRTGVDTGELFF

v_call: TRBV5-4
j_call: TRBJ2-2
cdr3_length: 15
d_call: .
clone_size: .
cdr3_nt: TGTGCCAGCAGCTTGGACAGTAGGAACACCGGGGAGCTGTTTTTT
cdr3_aa: CASSLDSRNTGELFF

v_call: TRBV3-1/TRBV3-2
j_call: TRBJ1-2
cdr3_length: 15
d_call: .
clone_size: .
cdr3_nt: TGTGCCAGCAGCCTCGCAGGGCGTCCTCTCTATGGCTACACCTTC
cdr3_aa: CASSLAGRPLYGYTF

v_call: TRBV2
j_call: TRBJ2-2
cdr3_length: 16
d_call: TRBD2
clone_size: .
cdr3_nt: TGTGCCAGCAGGGGGGGACTAGCGGGGGGAACCGGGGAGCTGTTTTTT
cdr3_aa: CASRGGLAGGTGELFF

v_call: TRBV11-3
j_call: TRBJ2-5
cdr3_length: 15
d_call: TRBD2
clone_size: .
cdr3_nt: TGTGCCAGCAGTGTGCGGCCGCACCCGGGGGGGACCCAGTACTTC
cdr3_aa: CASSVRPHPGGTQYF

v_call: TRBV2
j_call: TRBJ1-5
cdr3_length: 14
d_call: .
clone_size: .
cdr3_nt: TGTGCCAGCAGTGAACAGGGGTACAATCAGCCCCAGCATTTT
cdr3_aa: CASSEQGYNQPQHF

v_call: TRBV2
j_call: TRBJ2-7
cdr3_length: 13
d_call: .
clone_size: .
cdr3_nt: TGTGCCAGCAGCCGACAGGCCTCCTACGAGCAGTACTTC
cdr3_aa: CASSRQASYEQYF

v_call: TRBV5-1
j_call: TRBJ2-5
cdr3_length: 14
d_call: TRBD1
clone_size: .
cdr3_nt: TGCGCCAGCAGCTTACAGGGGTACCAAGAGACCCAGTACTTC
cdr3_aa: CASSLQGYQETQYF

v_call: TRBV2
j_call: TRBJ2-1
cdr3_length: 16
d_call: .
clone_size: once
cdr3_nt: TGTGCCAGCATCTGGTCGACAGACCCTTCGAACAATGAGCAGTTCTTC
cdr3_aa: CASIWSTDPSNNEQFF

v_call: TRBV28
j_call: TRBJ2-1
cdr3_length: 16
d_call: .
clone_size: few
cdr3_nt: TGTGCCAGCAGCTTTGCCGGAGGGGGTCATGGCCATGAGCAGTTCTTC
cdr3_aa: CASSFAGGGHGHEQFF

v_call: TRBV9
j_call: TRBJ2-7
cdr3_length: 15
d_call: .
clone_size: .
cdr3_nt: TGTGCCAGCAGCGTAGAGGGCTCAGCCCCCTACGAGCAGTACTTC
cdr3_aa: CASSVEGSAPYEQYF

v_call: TRBV4-1
j_call: TRBJ2-5
cdr3_length: 15
d_call: TRBD1
clone_size: .
cdr3_nt: TGCGCCAGCAGCCAGAAAACAGGGGGCCAAGAGACCCAGTACTTC
cdr3_aa: CASSQKTGGQETQYF

v_call: TRBV2
j_call: TRBJ2-7
cdr3_length: 13
d_call: .
clone_size: .
cdr3_nt: TGTGCCAGCAGTGGGTGGGAGATCGGCGAGCAGTACTTC
cdr3_aa: CASSGWEIGEQYF

v_call: TRBV29-1
j_call: TRBJ1-4
cdr3_length: 14
d_call: .
clone_size: .
cdr3_nt: TGCAGCGTTGAAATATCCCAGGGGCAAGAAAAACTGTTTTTT
cdr3_aa: CSVEISQGQEKLFF

v_call: TRBV30
j_call: TRBJ2-1
cdr3_length: 15
d_call: .
clone_size: .
cdr3_nt: TGTGCCTGGAGTCATCTCCGGGGTAGAGATATTGAGCAGTTCTTC
cdr3_aa: CAWSHLRGRDIEQFF

v_call: TRBV11-1
j_call: TRBJ2-1
cdr3_length: 15
d_call: TRBD1
clone_size: .
cdr3_nt: TGTGCCAGCAGCTTTTGGACAGGGATTGTTTATGAGCAGTTCTTC
cdr3_aa: CASSFWTGIVYEQFF

v_call: TRBV30
j_call: TRBJ2-1
cdr3_length: 15
d_call: TRBD2
clone_size: .
cdr3_nt: TGTGCCTCGGACATCCTATCGGTAGCGGGTAATGAGCAGTTCTTC
cdr3_aa: CASDILSVAGNEQFF

v_call: TRBV7-2
j_call: TRBJ1-1
cdr3_length: 15
d_call: .
clone_size: few
cdr3_nt: TGTGCCAGCAGCTTAGAGGGCGGGACTTTTTCTGAAGCTTTCTTT
cdr3_aa: CASSLEGGTFSEAFF

v_call: TRBV6-5
j_call: TRBJ2-7
cdr3_length: 14
d_call: .
clone_size: .
cdr3_nt: TGTGCCAGCAGTTACTGGAAGGATGCTTACGAGCAGTACTTC
cdr3_aa: CASSYWKDAYEQYF

v_call: TRBV6-5
j_call: TRBJ2-5
cdr3_length: 16
d_call: .
clone_size: .
cdr3_nt: TGTGCCAGCAGTTACAAATGGGGCAGGTCACAAGAGACCCAGTACTTC
cdr3_aa: CASSYKWGRSQETQYF

v_call: TRBV9
j_call: TRBJ1-6
cdr3_length: 15
d_call: .
clone_size: .
cdr3_nt: TGTGCCAGCAGCGTAGGTGATTACCATAATTCACCCCTCCACTTT
cdr3_aa: CASSVGDYHNSPLHF